This T cell receptor (beta chain) emerged from a study of cytomegalovirus exposure and HLA in healthy donors. Study conclusions and caveats: TCR beta V- and J-gene trimming, according to a later analysis, was linked to a missense DCLRE1C variant.

Likely unrecorded immune exposures existed in these nominally healthy donors. PCR employed 60 Vbeta and 13 Jbeta primers. Only in-frame clones appear in the TCRdb table, and some are missing; sequencing was by immunoSEQ multiplex PCR. The sample has about 180,000 clones; about three quarters are singletons. Germline V gene lookup returns CDR1 SGHNT and CDR2 YENEEA. The CDR3 spans 15 residues. Trimming at V came to 4 bases and at J to 2 bases, leaving 5 bases not matched to a gene. This clone came up a few times. The antigen remains unidentified. The V call is TRBV11-3, the J call TRBJ2-3; 8 bases match TRBD1. The TCR sequence derives from a man between 18 and 29 years old in good health and CMV-seronegative. The sequencing input was PBMCs. This chain's CDR3 is CASSSGTGFTDTQYF. For the CDR3, the DNA is TGTGCCAGCAGCTCCGGGACAGGATTCACAGATACGCAGTATTTT.